The 27 T cell receptor beta chains below come from one sample, sequenced in a study of T cell responses to AZD1222 COVID-19 vaccine. Here immunoSEQ multiplex PCR was the method, and the copy in TCRdb shows in-frame clones only, minus some. The sample has under 250,000 clones; under 95% are singletons. The sample here was peripheral blood, taken on day 0 of MenACWY control vaccination. The receptors here all came from an adult in good health.

The V and J genes are TRBV7-2 and TRBJ1-5, with no clear D. V shed 4 bases and J shed 1 base, with 8 bases lying between them. Germline V CDR1 and CDR2: SGHTA, FQGNSA. The CDR3 has 14 residues. This CDR3 reads CASSSGVSNQPQHF. CDR3 nucleotides: TGTGCCAGCAGCTCTGGGGTCAGCAATCAGCCCCAGCATTTT.

The CDR3 reads CASSTVRGRADTQYF. The CDR3 DNA sequence: TGTGCCAGTAGTACTGTCAGGGGGCGTGCAGATACGCAGTATTTT. The genes are TRBV19 and TRBJ2-3; 8 bases align to TRBD1. The CDR3 contains 15 residues. V shed 4 bases and J 4 bases; nucleotides not matched to a gene: 7. Germline V gene sequence: CDR1 LNHDA, CDR2 SQIVND (reference sequence).

V and J are TRBV7-2 and TRBJ2-1; 13 bases align to TRBD2. Germline V gene lookup returns CDR1 SGHTA and CDR2 FQGNSA. The CDR3 has 19 amino acids. V was pared by 0 bases and J by 0 bases, with 5 bases of the junction left unmatched. In nucleotides, the CDR3 is TGTGCCAGCAGCTTAGCGGGGACTAGCGGGGCGAGCTCCTACAATGAGCAGTTCTTC. It codes for CASSLAGTSGASSYNEQFF.

J is TRBJ2-7 and V is TRBV4-1, with a tentative D call TRBD1 (5 bases). In germline, CDR1 is MGHRA, CDR2 YSYEKL. The V and J ends lost 0 bases and 1 base respectively, with 10 bases between them. The CDR3 loop spans 15 amino acids. CDR3 residues: CASSQEETASYEQYF. DNA of the CDR3: TGCGCCAGCAGCCAAGAGGAGACAGCGTCCTACGAGCAGTACTTC.

Written as DNA, the CDR3 is TGTGCCAGCAGCTTGGTCGGACCTGGAAACACCATATATTTT. Protein sequence: CASSLVGPGNTIYF. The genes are TRBV5-4 and TRBJ1-3; D remains unclear. CDR3 size: 14 residues. V lost 0 bases and J 2 bases, leaving 6 bases between the germline ends. Germline V CDR1 and CDR2: SGHNT, YYREEE (reference sequence). Drawing the rest from reference TRBV5-4 and TRBJ1-3, the complete variable domain is ETGVTQSPTHLIKTRGQQVTLRCSSQSGHNTVSWYQQALGQGPQFIFQYYREEENGRGNFPPRFSGLQFPNYSSELNVNALELDDSALYLCASSLVGPGNTIYFGEGSWLTVV.

In DNA form, the CDR3 reads TGTGCCAGCAGCTTAGCTCCACAGGCATATGAAAAACTGTTTTTT. It specifies CASSLAPQAYEKLFF. V and J are TRBV13 and TRBJ1-4, with a weak D call TRBD1 (5 bases). V lost 1 base, J lost 6 bases, and 12 bases lay in between. Germline V gene sequence: CDR1 PRHDT, CDR2 FYEKMQ (reference sequence). The CDR3 extends over 15 amino acids.

The chain couples TRBV7-3 to TRBJ1-2; D might be TRBD1 (6 bases). This CDR3 is 13 amino acids long. CDR1 is SGHTA, CDR2 FQGTGA, per germline. Deletions cut 7 bases from V and 8 bases from J, with 17 bases between. CDR3 in DNA: TGTGCCAGCACCGTCTCAGGGGTTTGGGGCTACACCTTC. It translates to CASTVSGVWGYTF.

The rearrangement uses TRBV6-2 or TRBV6-3 and TRBJ1-2; 9 nucleotides agree with TRBD1. CDR3 size: 14 residues. Trimming at V came to 6 bases and at J to 4 bases, leaving 6 bases not matched to a gene. CDR1 and CDR2 from the germline V gene are MNHEY and SVGEGT. CDR3 DNA sequence: TGTGCCAGCAGCCGGACAGGGGTTGGCTATGGCTACACCTTC. Its translation: CASSRTGVGYGYTF.

The chain links TRBV7-9 to TRBJ1-1; D is perhaps TRBD1 (5 bases). Per the germline V gene, CDR1 is SEHNR and CDR2 is FQNEAQ (reference sequence). The CDR3 contains 13 residues. Deletions cut 3 bases from V and 4 bases from J, with 9 bases between. The CDR3 bases are TGTGCCAGCAGCTTCGCGGGGGGCACTGAAGCTTTCTTT. It yields the protein CASSFAGGTEAFF. The full variable domain, completed using reference TRBV7-9 and TRBJ1-1, is DTGVSQNPRHKITKRGQNVTFRCDPISEHNRLYWYRQTLGQGPEFLTYFQNEAQLEKSRLLSDRFSAERPKGSFSTLEIQRTEQGDSAMYLCASSFAGGTEAFFGQGTRLTVV.

The CDR3 coding sequence is TGTGCCAGCAGCTTAAATCCCTCCGGGGGGCGGTCTGGAAACACCATATATTTT. This translates into CASSLNPSGGRSGNTIYF. This rearrangement joins TRBV7-6 to TRBJ1-3; tentative D call: TRBD1 (6 bases). With 2 bases removed from V and 1 base from J, the gap between germline ends came to 18 bases. Germline CDR1 reads SGHVS; CDR2 reads FNYEAQ. This CDR3 region has 18 residues. The full variable domain, with the rest looked up from reference TRBV7-6 and TRBJ1-3, is GAGVSQSPRYKVTKRGQDVALRCDPISGHVSLYWYRQALGQGPEFLTYFNYEAQQDKSGLPNDRFSAERPEGSISTLTIQRTEQRDSAMYRCASSLNPSGGRSGNTIYFGEGSWLTVV.

The chain joins TRBV3-1 (or the pseudogene TRBV3-2) to TRBJ1-3, with D tentatively TRBD1 (6 bases). The CDR3 loop spans 16 amino acids. Trimming pared 3 bases from V and 0 bases from J, leaving 12 bases between. The V gene's germline CDR1 is LGHDT and CDR2 YNNKEL (reference sequence). CDR3 DNA sequence: TGTGCCAGCAGCCATACAGGGATAGACTCTGGAAACACCATATATTTT. It is translated as CASSHTGIDSGNTIYF.

The chain combines TRBV10-1 with TRBJ1-4, with no clear D. CDR3 length: 13 residues. The ends were cut back, 6 bases at V and 0 bases at J, with 5 bases in the middle. Germline V CDR1 and CDR2: WNHNN, SYGVQD (reference sequence). The CDR3 loop reads CASRGSTNEKLFF. The CDR3 bases are TGCGCCAGCAGGGGGTCAACTAATGAAAAACTGTTTTTT.

The chain combines TRBV10-2 with TRBJ2-1, with no clear D. V gave up 3 bases and J gave up 9 bases, with 18 bases separating them. CDR1 and CDR2 from the germline V gene are WSHSY and SAAADI. The CDR3 is 15 residues long. CDR3 amino acids: CASSDDPPNGGEQFF. CDR3 DNA sequence: TGCGCCAGCAGTGACGACCCCCCTAATGGTGGTGAGCAGTTCTTC.

This clone has a single count. The chain combines TRBV6-6 with TRBJ1-6; no definite D call. The V gene lost 5 bases and the J gene lost 7 bases, with 12 bases spanning the gap. CDR1 and CDR2 from the germline V gene are MNHNY and SVGAGI (reference sequence). The CDR3 is 14 residues long. The CDR3 bases are TGTGCCAGCAGTAAGGACTCTCCGAATTCACCCCTCCACTTT. Translated: CASSKDSPNSPLHF.

The chain recombines TRBV7-9 with TRBJ2-5; D possibly uses TRBD1 or TRBD2 (6 bases each). Trimming pared 5 bases from V and 5 bases from J, leaving 18 bases between. CDR3 size: 15 residues. Germline V lookup: CDR1 SEHNR, CDR2 FQNEAQ (reference sequence). CDR3 loop: CASSRPSGGGETQYF. As DNA, the CDR3 is TGTGCCAGCAGCCGCCCCTCCGGGGGCGGGGAGACCCAGTACTTC.

The rearrangement links TRBV3-1 (or the pseudogene TRBV3-2) to TRBJ2-3; no clear D gene. Trimming left V 1 base short and J 5 bases short, with 1 base between. CDR3 length: 11 residues. Germline V gives CDR1 LGHDT, CDR2 YNNKEL (reference sequence). This CDR3 is CASSQVDTQYF. The CDR3 DNA sequence: TGTGCCAGCAGCCAAGTAGATACGCAGTATTTT.

Remarks on this clone: One end of the junction is discordant with germline, which a read error may explain. The V call is TRBV6-4, the J call TRBJ1-5; TRBD1 matches 8 bases. The CDR3 consists of 10 residues. CDR1 is MRHNA and CDR2 is SNTAGT in the germline V gene. The CDR3 nucleotides read TGCAGGGGGCGTGGTCAGCCCCAGCATTTT. Protein sequence: CRGRGQPQHF.

The rearrangement links TRBV3-1 (or the pseudogene TRBV3-2) to TRBJ1-1, with D unresolved. CDR3 length: 15 residues. Trimming took off 4 bases at V and 3 bases at J, with 15 bases between the two ends. CDR1 is LGHDT, CDR2 YNNKEL, per germline (reference sequence). CDR3 residues: CASSPPGRTYTEAFF. The CDR3 DNA reads as TGTGCCAGCAGCCCTCCCGGCAGGACTTACACTGAAGCTTTCTTT.

This chain joins TRBV25-1 and TRBJ1-3; D is uncertain. Trimming removed 4 bases from V and 0 bases from J, with 4 bases in between. The CDR3 is made up of 13 amino acids. CDR1 and CDR2 from the germline V gene are MGHDK and SYGVNS. This chain's CDR3 is CASSGLSGNTIYF. In nucleotides, the CDR3 is TGTGCCAGCAGTGGCCTCTCTGGAAACACCATATATTTT.

This clone appeared a few times. The V gene is TRBV28, the J gene TRBJ1-1; possibly TRBD1 for D (6 bases). The germline V gene encodes CDR1 MDHEN and CDR2 SYDVKM. The CDR3 runs to 14 residues. Trimming left V 7 bases short and J 11 bases short, with 23 bases between. In nucleotides, the CDR3 is TGTGCCAGCACCCCAGGAGATAGACAGGCTGGGGCTTTCTTT. This codes for CASTPGDRQAGAFF.

V usage is TRBV30 and J usage is TRBJ1-2; TRBD1 matches 8 bases. The germline CDR1 and CDR2 sequences are GTSNPN and SVGIG (reference sequence). V trimming: 4 bases; J trimming: 7 bases; junction bases outside the gene matches: 14. CDR3 length: 15 amino acids. This CDR3 reads CAWTDRDLPFSGYTF. The CDR3 nucleotides are TGTGCCTGGACGGACAGGGACTTGCCTTTTTCTGGCTACACCTTC.

This rearrangement joins TRBV2 to TRBJ1-4; 9 positions match TRBD1. CDR1 SNHLY and CDR2 FYNNEI come from the germline V gene. The CDR3 runs to 15 residues. After removal of 6 bases from V and 6 bases from J, the junction contained 8 bases not matched to a gene. The CDR3 nucleotides read TGTGCCAGCAGGGGCTCCGGGACAGGGTATGAAAAACTGTTTTTT. It codes for CASRGSGTGYEKLFF.

The rearrangement links TRBV12-5 to TRBJ1-3; no clear D gene. The V and J ends lost 4 bases and 1 base respectively, with 20 bases between them. Germline assignment: CDR1 LGHNT and CDR2 FRNRAP. The CDR3 has 18 residues. CDR3 DNA sequence: TGTGCTAGTGGTTCACCTCGCGGGCTCGTCCGGTCTGGAAACACCATATATTTT. The encoded protein is CASGSPRGLVRSGNTIYF.

The chain uses TRBV4-3 and TRBJ1-1; possibly TRBD1 for D (5 bases). The CDR3 extends over 16 amino acids. V lost 0 bases to trimming and J lost 4 bases, with 15 bases between them. Germline values: CDR1 LGHNA, CDR2 YSLEER. The CDR3 DNA reads as TGCGCCAGCAGCCAAGATTTGAGGGGCAGAGGCACTGAAGCTTTCTTT. Its translation: CASSQDLRGRGTEAFF.

This chain uses TRBV6-2 or TRBV6-3 with TRBJ1-1, with D unclear. CDR3 length: 13 amino acids. The germline V gene encodes CDR1 MNHEY and CDR2 SVGEGT. The ends were cut back, 5 bases at V and 2 bases at J, with 9 bases in the middle. CDR3 sequence reads: CASSTEVNTEAFF. The DNA for the CDR3 is TGTGCCAGCAGTACGGAGGTAAACACTGAAGCTTTCTTT.

This chain links TRBV7-2 with TRBJ2-7; D is unresolved. The germline gives CDR1 SGHTA, CDR2 FQGNSA. V was trimmed by 1 base and J by 3 bases, leaving 13 bases between them. The CDR3 totals 15 residues. CDR3 DNA sequence: TGTGCCAGCAGCTTAGAGGGCAGAAAGTACTACGAGCAGTACTTC. Its protein is CASSLEGRKYYEQYF.

The J gene is TRBJ1-2, the V gene TRBV12-3 or TRBV12-4; 10 bases align to TRBD1. The CDR3 is 13 amino acids. The junction had 2 bases not matched to a gene; V was cut back by 6 bases and J by 4 bases. The CDR3, as DNA: TGTGCCAGCAGAAGGGACAGGGGCTATGGCTACACCTTC. Its translation is CASRRDRGYGYTF.